The 9 T cell receptor beta chains below were found in one sample sequenced in a study of blood T cell repertoires in COVID-19. The repertoire was sequenced with immunoSEQ multiplex PCR; TCRdb's copy has only in-frame clones and lacks some. The sample contains roughly 250,000 clones, about 86% of which appear only once. Sequencing was done on a sample of peripheral blood. These receptors all stem from a woman in her sixties with active or convalescent COVID-19.

This clone was counted only a few times. The gene calls are TRBV5-1 and TRBJ2-1; 11 bases line up with TRBD2. CDR1 SGHRS and CDR2 YFSETQ come from the germline V gene. V trimming: 2 bases; J trimming: 7 bases; junction bases outside the gene matches: 5. The length of the CDR3 is 15 residues. The CDR3 spells CASSFSGGAGNEQFF. CDR3 nucleotides: TGCGCCAGCAGCTTTAGCGGGGGGGCCGGTAATGAGCAGTTCTTC. The whole variable domain, remainder taken from reference TRBV5-1 and TRBJ2-1, is KAGVTQTPRYLIKTRGQQVTLSCSPISGHRSVSWYQQTPGQGLQFLFEYFSETQRNKGNFPGRFSGRQFSNSRSEMNVSTLELGDSALYLCASSFSGGAGNEQFFGPGTRLTVL.

The chain recombines TRBV30 with TRBJ1-2; D is ambiguous. This CDR3 contains 13 residues. The germline V gene has CDR1 GTSNPN and CDR2 SVGIG (reference sequence). Trimming removed 0 bases at V and 2 bases at J, with 7 bases between. DNA of the CDR3: TGTGCCTGGAGTGTACCCGGGAACTATGGCTACACCTTC. Translating gives CAWSVPGNYGYTF.

The genes are TRBV2 and TRBJ1-2; no firm D call. From germline, CDR1 is SNHLY and CDR2 FYNNEI. The V and J ends lost 6 bases and 1 base respectively, with 6 bases between them. This CDR3 is built from 12 residues. The chain's CDR3 is CASRLDNYGYTF. CDR3 nucleotide sequence: TGTGCCAGCAGACTTGATAACTATGGCTACACCTTC.

The rearrangement links TRBV11-2 to TRBJ1-1; D call uncertain. The V and J ends lost 1 base and 9 bases respectively, with 27 bases between them. The CDR3 spans 18 residues. Germline CDR1 SGHAT, CDR2 FQNNGV. The CDR3 sequence: CASSLGEYGRVQRSQAFF. The CDR3 DNA is TGTGCCAGCAGCTTAGGGGAATATGGGAGGGTCCAGAGGTCTCAAGCTTTCTTT.

The chain couples TRBV24-1 to TRBJ2-5, with 11 bases aligning to TRBD1. The CDR3 runs 14 residues. The trim removed 7 bases at V and 5 bases at J, leaving 5 bases unmatched. CDR1 and CDR2 (germline): KGHDR, SFDVKD. CDR3 DNA: TGTGCCACCAGCGGACAGGGGGCAGGGGAGACCCAGTACTTC. Its translation: CATSGQGAGETQYF.

This clone was seen at least ten times. The sample carries other DNA sequences with the same CDR3. The gene calls are TRBV5-1 and TRBJ2-1; D might be TRBD2 (6 bases). This CDR3 has 15 amino acids. Trimming took off 2 bases at V and 4 bases at J, with 13 bases between the two ends. Germline V CDR1 and CDR2: SGHRS, YFSETQ. The CDR3 bases are TGCGCCAGCAGCTTACTCCCCGGGGGTTACAATGAGCAGTTCTTC. It codes for CASSLLPGGYNEQFF.

V is TRBV12-3 or TRBV12-4 and J is TRBJ1-2; 8 bases are shared with TRBD1. J lost 8 bases, V lost 6 bases, and 2 bases had no gene match. The CDR3 runs to 11 residues. The CDR3 loop is CASRGQGGYTF. The DNA for the CDR3 is TGTGCCAGCAGAGGACAGGGAGGCTACACCTTC.

The J gene is TRBJ2-5, the V gene TRBV29-1; 9 positions agree with TRBD1. This CDR3 region has 15 residues. Germline trimming cut 4 bases from V and 2 bases from J; bases unmatched to any gene: 8. Germline V gene data show CDR1 as SQVTM and CDR2 as ANQGSEA. The CDR3 DNA sequence: TGCAGCGTTGGGTCCGGGACAGGGCTTCAAGAGACCCAGTACTTC. Its protein is CSVGSGTGLQETQYF.

V usage is TRBV5-1 and J usage is TRBJ2-3; unclear D gene. The germline V gene encodes CDR1 SGHRS and CDR2 YFSETQ. The CDR3 is 12 amino acids. Between the trimmed V and J ends, which lost 0 bases and 4 bases, there was a span of 3 bases. The CDR3 DNA sequence: TGCGCCAGCAGCTTGGGCGCAGATACGCAGTATTTT. Residues: CASSLGADTQYF.